This passage covers 10 T cell receptor beta chains from one sample sequenced in a study of metastatic and nonmetastatic thyroid tumors. Patients underwent thyroid surgery, and none had received any treatment before it. TCRdb ran MiXCR on the PCR reads. The table lists about 20,000 clones, approximately 15% of them singletons. The sample consisted of tumor tissue. The source is a female donor with papillary thyroid cancer or a benign thyroid nodule (not recorded which). Some clones in this sample may be carry-over from other donors' samples.

V gene TRBV3-1 combines with J gene TRBJ1-4, with a possible D match to TRBD1 (6 bases). Trimming cost V 1 base and J 3 bases, with 9 bases left between them. CDR1 and CDR2 (germline): LGHDT, YNNKEL (reference sequence). The CDR3 length is 15 residues. The CDR3 reads CASSQGGGPNEKLFF. The CDR3 DNA follows: TGTGCCAGCAGCCAAGGAGGGGGACCTAATGAAAAACTGTTTTTT.

This clone has at least ten counts. The chain carries TRBV20-1 and TRBJ2-1; possibly TRBD2 for D (7 bases). Germline V gene sequence: CDR1 DFQATT, CDR2 SNEGSKA (reference sequence). Trimming stripped 0 bases from V and 7 bases from J, with 16 bases between. The CDR3 sequence is 15 residues long. In DNA, the CDR3 is TGCAGTGCTAGAGACGGCGGGAGAGGACAGAATGAGCAGTTCTTC. Translation: CSARDGGRGQNEQFF.

This clone showed up many times. The sample carries other DNA sequences with the same CDR3. CDR3 loop: CASRSSRGNQPQHF. DNA of the CDR3: TGTGCCAGCAGGTCCAGCCGGGGAAATCAGCCCCAGCATTTT. The J gene is TRBJ1-5, the V gene TRBV25-1; D uncertain. Germline-derived CDR1 and CDR2 are MGHDK and SYGVNS. There are 14 residues in the CDR3. The V end lost 6 bases, the J end lost 4 bases, and 13 bases lay between the germline ends.

J is TRBJ2-7 and V is TRBV20-1; tentatively, D is TRBD2 (5 bases). V was pared by 6 bases and J by 2 bases, with 20 bases between. The CDR3 loop spans 15 amino acids. Germline loops: CDR1 DFQATT, CDR2 SNEGSKA (reference sequence). As DNA, the CDR3 is TGCAGTGCCAGGAGGTGCCCCGGTGGCACCTACGAGCAGTACTTC. Its translation is CSARRCPGGTYEQYF.

Ten or more counts support this clone. The V and J genes are TRBV6-2 or TRBV6-3 and TRBJ1-5; 7 positions match TRBD1. Germline assignment: CDR1 MNHEY and CDR2 SVGEGT. The trim removed 5 bases at V and 4 bases at J, leaving 5 bases unmatched. The CDR3 is made up of 14 amino acids. The CDR3 loop reads CASSQGTENQPQHF. The CDR3 DNA reads as TGTGCCAGCAGTCAAGGGACAGAAAATCAGCCCCAGCATTTT.

This clone came up many times. The DNA for the CDR3 is TGTGCCAGCAGCTCGGACAGGGGTGTAACCTATGGCTACACCTTC. It is translated as CASSSDRGVTYGYTF. The V call is TRBV7-9, the J call TRBJ1-2; 9 bases are a match to TRBD1. V lost 4 bases and J lost 4; bases outside the gene matches: 7. The CDR3 runs 15 residues. CDR1 and CDR2 (germline): SEHNR, FQNEAQ (reference sequence).

This clone was seen repeatedly, ten times or more. Other DNA sequences of this sample code for an identical CDR3. The V gene is TRBV5-4, the J gene TRBJ1-6, with 8 bases that match TRBD1. The CDR3 loop spans 14 amino acids. Looked up from germline, CDR1 is SGHNT and CDR2 is YYREEE (reference sequence). With V trimmed by 4 bases and J by 8 bases, 5 bases remained unmatched. The CDR3 sequence: CASSEGQADSPLHF. The CDR3 region has the DNA TGTGCCAGCAGCGAGGGACAGGCGGATTCACCCCTCCACTTT.

Relative to its sample, this clone is medium-sized. The V call is TRBV5-1, the J call TRBJ2-7; D ambiguous. V was clipped by 1 base and J by 1 base, with 6 bases between them. This CDR3 contains 13 residues. In germline, CDR1 is SGHRS, CDR2 YFSETQ. For the CDR3, the DNA is TGCGCCAGCAGCTTGAGGGATTCCTACGAGCAGTACTTC. It encodes CASSLRDSYEQYF.

This clone occurred many times. This chain joins TRBV6-1 and TRBJ2-7; 7 nucleotides match TRBD1. Germline V gives CDR1 MNHNS, CDR2 SASEGT. The V and J ends lost 1 base and 3 bases, in that order; junction bases with no gene match: 6. The CDR3 is 15 amino acids. The CDR3 loop is CASSEDRGRNYEQYF. The CDR3 coding sequence is TGTGCCAGCAGTGAAGACAGGGGTCGGAACTACGAGCAGTACTTC.

This clone was found many times. The chain combines TRBV11-2 with TRBJ1-1, with 9 nucleotides matching TRBD1. The trim removed 6 bases at V and 6 bases at J, leaving 11 bases unmatched. Germline V gene data show CDR1 as SGHAT and CDR2 as FQNNGV. The CDR3 has 15 residues. For the CDR3, the DNA is TGTGCCAGCAGGACCGGGACAGGGTCTATTGCTGAAGCTTTCTTT. Its translation is CASRTGTGSIAEAFF.